This T cell receptor beta chain was recovered during a study of cytomegalovirus exposure and HLA in healthy donors. Germline CDR1 reads SEHNR; CDR2 reads FQNEAQ (reference sequence). The CDR3 loop spans 17 amino acids. 13 Jbeta primers and 60 Vbeta primers were used for the PCR. Sequenced by immunoSEQ multiplex PCR; TCRdb stores in-frame clones only, minus some. Here the sample spans roughly 140,000 clones, around 78% being singletons. Worth noting for this clone: One end of the junction does not line up with germline, which may come from a read error.

The TCR sequence derives from a man aged 35 to 55 in good health and CMV-seropositive. The sequencing input was PBMCs. The V call is TRBV7-9, the J call TRBJ2-2; 15 bases align to TRBD2. The CDR3, as DNA: TGTTCCAGCAGCTCGGGACTAGCGGGAGGAATCACCGGGGAGCTGTTTTTT. Residues: CSSSSGLAGGITGELFF.